Below, 32 T cell receptor beta chains from the same sample are listed, as sequenced in a study of CD8+CD57+ T cells in acquired aplastic anemia. Sequenced patients had shown CD8+CD57+ cell expansion by flow cytometry. The template for TCR beta VDJ and CDR3 sequence profiling was genomic DNA. TCRdb reprocessed the reads via MiXCR and lists one record per CDR3 protein. The sample has roughly 190,000 distinct CDR3 sequences, approximately 48% seen once; the top ten hold 9.7%. What was sequenced was sorted CD4+, CD8+, or CD8+CD57+ T cells (not recorded which) from PBMCs. These receptor sequences come from a human donor with aplastic anemia.

This clonotype came up many times. The V call is TRBV6-5, the J call TRBJ1-3; D uncertain. Looked up from germline, CDR1 is MNHEY and CDR2 is SVGAGI. V lost 4 bases to trimming and J lost 4 bases, with 8 bases between them. The length of the CDR3 is 13 residues. CDR3 amino acids: CASSWVLGNTIYF. The DNA of the CDR3 is TGTGCCAGCAGTTGGGTCCTGGGAAACACCATATATTTT.

CDR3 sequence: CASNLAGYDEQYF. CDR3 nucleotide sequence: TGTGCCAGCAACCTAGCGGGATACGATGAGCAGTACTTC. The chain links TRBV2 to TRBJ2-7; 9 bases agree with TRBD2. The V gene's germline CDR1 is SNHLY and CDR2 FYNNEI. The CDR3 runs to 13 residues. The J segment lost 7 bases and the V segment lost 7 bases, leaving 8 bases of the junction unmatched. The whole variable domain, remainder taken from reference TRBV2 and TRBJ2-7, is EPEVTQTPSHQVTQMGQEVILRCVPISNHLYFYWYRQILGQKVEFLVSFYNNEISEKSEIFDDQFSVERPDGSNFTLKIRSTKLEDSAMYFCASNLAGYDEQYFGPGTRLTVT.

This clonotype was seen only a few times. This may arise from a read error, as a much more abundant clone is one base away. This chain uses TRBV11-2 with TRBJ1-1; D not resolved. In germline, CDR1 is SGHAT, CDR2 FQNNGV. This CDR3 contains 12 residues. As DNA, the CDR3 is TGTTCCAGCAGCAACTATTACACTGAAGCTTTCTTT. It specifies CSSSNYYTEAFF.

This clonotype occurred many times. This rearrangement joins TRBV24-1 to TRBJ2-5; D remains ambiguous. The CDR3 contains 16 residues. Germline CDR1 and CDR2: KGHDR and SFDVKD. V lost 4 bases and J lost 4, with 18 bases in between. The CDR3 reads CATSEGWVNGGETQYF. Written as DNA, the CDR3 is TGTGCCACCAGTGAGGGTTGGGTAAATGGTGGAGAGACCCAGTACTTC.

This clonotype was seen only a few times. The chain links TRBV30 to TRBJ1-4; 7 bases match TRBD1. Trimming took 2 bases from V and 4 from J; bases not matched to a gene: 7. Germline CDR1 GTSNPN, CDR2 SVGIG (reference sequence). The CDR3 totals 15 residues. CDR3 loop: CAWSPGTVLNEKLFF. The CDR3 DNA reads TGTGCCTGGAGTCCCGGGACAGTACTTAATGAAAAACTGTTTTTT.

This clonotype occurred many times. The chain uses TRBV20-1 and TRBJ1-3; D not certain. CDR3 length equals 16 residues. Germline assignment: CDR1 DFQATT and CDR2 SNEGSKA (reference sequence). Trimming left V 0 bases short and J 0 bases short, with 12 bases between. The CDR3 nucleotides read TGCAGTGCTAGAGATGCCGGCCGGAGCTCTGGAAACACCATATATTTT. This translates into CSARDAGRSSGNTIYF.

The DNA for the CDR3 is TGTGCCAGCAGCTCCGGATGGGCCAGCTATGGCTACACCTTC. It specifies CASSSGWASYGYTF. The V gene is TRBV7-8, the J gene TRBJ1-2; D is unclear. The CDR3 covers 14 residues. Trimming cost V 4 bases and J 4 bases, with 13 bases left between them. Germline V gene sequence: CDR1 SGHVS, CDR2 FQNEAQ.

The chain is built from TRBV9 and TRBJ1-5; the D gene is possibly TRBD1 (6 bases). V gave up 0 bases and J gave up 4 bases, with 11 bases separating them. Germline-derived CDR1 and CDR2 are SGDLS and YYNGEE. This CDR3 has 15 residues. CDR3: CASSVGPGTNQPQHF. CDR3 coding DNA: TGTGCCAGCAGCGTAGGCCCGGGGACAAATCAGCCCCAGCATTTT.

The rearrangement links TRBV10-1 to TRBJ2-7; 7 positions agree with TRBD1. The CDR3 extends over 15 amino acids. In germline, CDR1 is WNHNN, CDR2 SYGVQD (reference sequence). V shed 6 bases, J shed 4 bases, and the junction held 12 bases outside the gene matches. In DNA, the CDR3 is TGCGCCAGCAGGGAACCACAGGGGATCTCGTACGAGCAGTACTTC. Encoded protein: CASREPQGISYEQYF.

The gene calls are TRBV7-8 and TRBJ1-6; D is uncertain. Germline V lookup: CDR1 SGHVS, CDR2 FQNEAQ. The V gene lost 1 base and the J gene lost 11 bases, with 15 bases spanning the gap. This CDR3 has 15 amino acids. The CDR3 here is CASSLDFQRSAPLHF. CDR3 DNA sequence: TGTGCCAGCAGCTTAGACTTCCAGCGTAGTGCACCCCTCCACTTT.

V usage is TRBV15 and J usage is TRBJ1-4; a possible D gene is TRBD1 (6 bases). The germline V and J ends were trimmed by 4 bases and 7 bases, with 13 bases remaining between them. CDR3 length: 14 residues. Germline V gene sequence: CDR1 LNHNV, CDR2 YYDKDF (reference sequence). The CDR3, as DNA: TGTGCCACCAGCATCAAGGGGGAGGGTGAAAAACTGTTTTTT. Residues: CATSIKGEGEKLFF.

This clonotype was detected many times. J is TRBJ1-1 and V is TRBV12-3 or TRBV12-4; no firm D call. The CDR3 has 12 residues. Trimming stripped 6 bases from V and 11 bases from J, with 16 bases between. CDR3 in DNA: TGTGCCAGCAGCCAGCCCGTAGGCTACGCTTTCTTT. It encodes CASSQPVGYAFF.

This sequence joins TRBV30 and TRBJ1-1, with D possibly being TRBD1 (6 bases). V gave up 3 bases and J gave up 0 bases, with 20 bases separating them. The CDR3 sequence is 17 residues long. CDR1 and CDR2 (germline): GTSNPN, SVGIG (reference sequence). The CDR3 nucleotides read TGTGCCTGGAGGCCTACAGGGAGGGGCGGCTTGAACACTGAAGCTTTCTTT. This translates into CAWRPTGRGGLNTEAFF.

This clonotype was picked up many times. This chain uses TRBV9 with TRBJ2-7; TRBD2 agrees at 11 bases. V was clipped by 3 bases and J by 2 bases; unmatched bases: 10. The CDR3 loop spans 17 amino acids. The V gene's germline CDR1 is SGDLS and CDR2 YYNGEE. CDR3 region: CASSDHLGTSGTYEQYF. The CDR3 coding sequence is TGTGCCAGCAGCGACCACCTAGGGACTAGCGGTACCTACGAGCAGTACTTC.

This clonotype came up a few times. The rearrangement links TRBV19 to TRBJ2-2, with TRBD1 identical over 7 bases. The CDR3 spans 15 residues. The V gene end was trimmed by 2 bases and the J gene end by 2 bases; junction bases not matched to a gene: 2. Germline CDR1 reads LNHDA; CDR2 reads SQIVND (reference sequence). CDR3 bases: TGTGCCAGTAGTATAAGGGACAGCAACACCGGGGAGCTGTTTTTT. Amino acid sequence: CASSIRDSNTGELFF.

The J gene is TRBJ2-3, the V gene TRBV7-2; possibly TRBD1 for D (5 bases). CDR1 is SGHTA, CDR2 FQGNSA, per germline. This CDR3 has 14 amino acids. Deletions cut 2 bases from V and 5 bases from J, with 11 bases between. The CDR3 region has the DNA TGTGCCAGCAGCTTAAGCAGGGTAGGAGATACGCAGTATTTT. Its protein product is CASSLSRVGDTQYF.

Points on this clonotype: This could be a read error, since a much larger clone is one nucleotide away. The genes are TRBV6-1 and TRBJ2-3; maybe TRBD2 (6 bases). CDR3 length equals 14 residues. The V gene's germline CDR1 is MNHNS and CDR2 SASEGT. The CDR3 loop reads CASSTSYGTDAQYF. The CDR3 nucleotides are TGTGCCAGCAGTACTAGCTACGGCACAGATGCGCAGTATTTT.

Details on this clonotype: This may stem from a read error, because a much larger clone lies one nucleotide away. The V call is TRBV2, the J call TRBJ2-1; TRBD2 agrees at 9 bases. This CDR3 has 15 amino acids. Germline CDR1 is SNHLY and CDR2 is FYNNEI. The CDR3 DNA reads as TGTGCCAGCAGTTCTAGGGGACTAGCTTCCGATGAGCGGTTCTTC. It specifies CASSSRGLASDERFF.

This clonotype was seen repeatedly, ten times or more. The chain uses TRBV4-2 and TRBJ1-6; 9 nucleotides line up with TRBD1. The CDR3 length is 19 residues. Germline V lookup: CDR1 LGHNA, CDR2 YNFKEQ. V shed 2 bases and J 8 bases; nucleotides not matched to a gene: 16. The CDR3 region is CASSQNTLGTGGSYSPLHF. As DNA, the CDR3 is TGTGCCAGCAGCCAAAATACACTCGGAACAGGGGGCTCTTATTCACCCCTCCACTTT.

At least ten counts were recorded for this clonotype. The chain joins TRBV10-3 to TRBJ2-7; D might be TRBD1 (6 bases). The CDR3 has 14 residues. The V end lost 7 bases, the J end lost 5 bases, and 18 bases lay between the germline ends. In germline, CDR1 is ENHRY, CDR2 SYGVKD. DNA for the CDR3: TGTGCCATCACTTCGAACAGGGTGGTCGACGAGCAGTACTTC. It specifies CAITSNRVVDEQYF.

The rearrangement links TRBV29-1 to TRBJ1-1; D is unclear. The V and J ends lost 4 bases and 10 bases respectively, with 10 bases between them. CDR1 is SQVTM and CDR2 is ANQGSEA in the germline V gene. CDR3 length: 10 residues. The CDR3 DNA reads as TGCAGCGTTGTGGAAGGTTCAGCTTTCTTT. This gives the protein CSVVEGSAFF.

This clonotype was picked up one time. This chain uses TRBV10-2 with TRBJ1-5; D unclear. The germline gives CDR1 WSHSY, CDR2 SAAADI. This CDR3 is 12 amino acids long. V was shortened by 3 bases and J by 8 bases, with 8 bases between the two germline ends. The CDR3 DNA sequence: TGCGCCAGCAGTGAACCGGGAAAGCCCCAGCATTTT. Its protein is CASSEPGKPQHF.

The chain couples TRBV10-2 to TRBJ1-6, with 7 nucleotides matching TRBD1. The CDR3 totals 14 residues. V was clipped by 5 bases and J by 8 bases; unmatched bases: 6. CDR1 is WSHSY and CDR2 is SAAADI in the germline V gene. The CDR3 here is CASSYRGEDSPLHF. Here the CDR3 DNA reads TGCGCCAGCAGTTACAGGGGAGAAGATTCACCCCTCCACTTT.

This clonotype was counted at least ten times. This chain connects TRBV14 to TRBJ2-1; TRBD2 aligns across 14 bases. Losses at the gene ends were 4 bases for V and 10 bases for J; bases not matched to a gene: 9. CDR1 is SGHDN and CDR2 is FVKESK in the germline V gene. This CDR3 contains 16 residues. This CDR3 reads CASSPRTSGRLGEQFF. CDR3 coding DNA: TGTGCCAGCAGCCCCCGGACTAGCGGGAGGTTGGGCGAGCAGTTCTTC. Combining the CDR3 with reference TRBV14 and TRBJ2-1 gives the whole variable domain EAGVTQFPSHSVIEKGQTVTLRCDPISGHDNLYWYRRVMGKEIKFLLHFVKESKQDESGMPNNRFLAERTGGTYSTLKVQPAELEDSGVYFCASSPRTSGRLGEQFFGPGTRLTVL.

This clonotype was counted many times. The chain carries TRBV20-1 and TRBJ2-7; weak D call: TRBD1 (6 bases). V dropped 6 bases and J dropped 4 bases, with 13 bases sitting between them. The CDR3 is 12 amino acids. Germline CDR1 DFQATT, CDR2 SNEGSKA (reference sequence). This CDR3 is CSASLTGYEQYF. The DNA of the CDR3 is TGCAGTGCGAGTCTTACAGGGTACGAGCAGTACTTC.

This clonotype was detected many times. V is TRBV30 and J is TRBJ2-7, with TRBD2 identical over 11 bases. The CDR3 has 15 amino acids. Germline CDR1 and CDR2: GTSNPN and SVGIG (reference sequence). V was clipped by 5 bases and J by 2 bases; unmatched bases: 8. The CDR3 DNA follows: TGTGCCTGGTGGGCCCTAGCGGGAGGCACCTACGAGCAGTACTTC. Encoded protein: CAWWALAGGTYEQYF.

This clonotype was seen repeatedly, ten times or more. CDR3 sequence: CASSPRGGLGNTIYF. The CDR3 DNA follows: TGTGCCAGCAGTCCCCGGGGGGGTCTAGGAAACACCATATATTTT. The rearrangement uses TRBV6-1 and TRBJ1-3, with a tentative D call TRBD1 (5 bases). V was clipped by 5 bases and J by 4 bases, with 15 bases between them. The CDR3 is made up of 15 amino acids. The germline gives CDR1 MNHNS, CDR2 SASEGT.

The table lists this clonotype with a count of one. This chain connects TRBV24-1 to TRBJ2-5; 11 bases map to TRBD1. Looked up from germline, CDR1 is KGHDR and CDR2 is SFDVKD. The CDR3 runs to 16 residues. The ends lost 3 bases at V and 5 bases at J; junction bases unmatched: 7. CDR3 bases: TGTGCCACCAGTGATCCGGACAGGGGGCGATTGGAGACCCAGTACTTC. It is translated as CATSDPDRGRLETQYF.

The J gene is TRBJ2-5, the V gene TRBV24-1; D perhaps matches TRBD2 (6 bases). Germline-derived CDR1 and CDR2 are KGHDR and SFDVKD. V lost 5 bases and J lost 3, with 12 bases in between. The CDR3 spans 14 residues. The CDR3 spells CATSAWTGEETQYF. The CDR3 bases are TGTGCCACCAGTGCCTGGACGGGAGAAGAGACCCAGTACTTC.

Ten or more counts support this clonotype. This rearrangement joins TRBV4-1 to TRBJ2-2; 14 bases are shared with TRBD2. The V gene's germline CDR1 is MGHRA and CDR2 YSYEKL. Unmatched junction bases numbered 10, after V lost 5 bases and J lost 5 bases. This CDR3 spans 18 amino acids. CDR3 amino acids: CASSYRTSGRQATGELFF. The DNA for the CDR3 is TGCGCCAGCAGCTACCGGACTAGCGGGAGGCAAGCTACCGGGGAGCTGTTTTTT.

Many counts were recorded for this clonotype. This chain links TRBV5-1 with TRBJ2-5, with a weak D call TRBD2 (6 bases). Germline V gene sequence: CDR1 SGHRS, CDR2 YFSETQ. The CDR3 consists of 14 residues. V was trimmed by 2 bases and J by 2 bases, leaving 10 bases between them. The CDR3 loop is CASSFSGLQETQYF. Written as DNA, the CDR3 is TGCGCCAGCAGCTTCTCTGGACTACAAGAGACCCAGTACTTC.

The chain couples TRBV4-2 to TRBJ2-2, with D uncertain. Looked up from germline, CDR1 is LGHNA and CDR2 is YNFKEQ. The CDR3 loop spans 12 amino acids. V lost 5 bases, J lost 7 bases, and 8 bases lay in between. The CDR3 coding sequence is TGTGCCAGCAGCTTAGGCGACGGGGAGCTGTTTTTT. It is translated as CASSLGDGELFF.